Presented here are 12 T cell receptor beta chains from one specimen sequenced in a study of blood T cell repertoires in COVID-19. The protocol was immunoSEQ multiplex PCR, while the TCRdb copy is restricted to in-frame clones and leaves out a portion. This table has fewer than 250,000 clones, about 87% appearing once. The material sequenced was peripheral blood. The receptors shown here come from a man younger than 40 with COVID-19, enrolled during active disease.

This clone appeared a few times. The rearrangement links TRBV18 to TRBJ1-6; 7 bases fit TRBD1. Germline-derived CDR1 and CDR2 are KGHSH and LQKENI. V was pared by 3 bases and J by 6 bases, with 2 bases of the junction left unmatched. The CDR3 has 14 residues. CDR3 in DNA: TGTGCCAGCTCACCGACAGGGTTTAATTCACCCCTCCACTTT. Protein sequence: CASSPTGFNSPLHF.

This CDR3 reads CASRSTGISYEQYF. CDR3 in DNA: TGTGCCAGTAGGTCGACAGGGATCTCCTACGAGCAGTACTTC. The J gene is TRBJ2-7, the V gene TRBV19; TRBD1 matches 7 bases. The trim removed 6 bases at V and 0 bases at J, leaving 5 bases unmatched. Per germline, CDR1 LNHDA and CDR2 SQIVND (reference sequence). This CDR3 is 14 amino acids long.

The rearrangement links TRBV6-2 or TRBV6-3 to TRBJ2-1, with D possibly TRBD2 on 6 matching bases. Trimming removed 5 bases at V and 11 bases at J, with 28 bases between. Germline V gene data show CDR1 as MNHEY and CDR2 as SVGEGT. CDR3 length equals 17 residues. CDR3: CASSPQITRGSHLKQFF. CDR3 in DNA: TGTGCCAGCAGTCCACAAATCACTCGGGGGTCCCACCTAAAGCAGTTCTTC.

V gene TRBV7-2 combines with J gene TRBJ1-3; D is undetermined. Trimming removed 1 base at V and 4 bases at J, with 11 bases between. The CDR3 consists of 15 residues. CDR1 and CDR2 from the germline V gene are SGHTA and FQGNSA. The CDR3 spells CASSLGGLGGNTIYF. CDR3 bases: TGTGCCAGCAGCTTAGGAGGGCTCGGAGGAAACACCATATATTTT.

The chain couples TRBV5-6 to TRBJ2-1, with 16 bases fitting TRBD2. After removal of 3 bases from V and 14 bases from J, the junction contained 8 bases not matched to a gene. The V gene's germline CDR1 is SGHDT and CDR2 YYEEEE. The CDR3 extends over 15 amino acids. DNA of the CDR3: TGTGCCAGCAGCTCCGGGACTAGCGGGAGGGGCCGCGAGTTCTTC. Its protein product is CASSSGTSGRGREFF.

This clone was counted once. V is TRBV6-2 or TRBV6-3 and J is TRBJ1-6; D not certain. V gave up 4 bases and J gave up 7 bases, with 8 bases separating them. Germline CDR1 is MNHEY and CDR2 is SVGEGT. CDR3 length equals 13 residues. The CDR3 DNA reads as TGTGCCAGCAGTTCCGAGAAGAATTCACCCCTCCACTTT. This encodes CASSSEKNSPLHF.

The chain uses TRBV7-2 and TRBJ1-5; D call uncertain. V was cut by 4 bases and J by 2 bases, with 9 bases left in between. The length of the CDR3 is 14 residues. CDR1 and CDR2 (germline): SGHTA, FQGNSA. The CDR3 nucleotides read TGTGCCAGCAGCTGGAGCGGGGGCAATCAGCCCCAGCATTTT. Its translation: CASSWSGGNQPQHF.

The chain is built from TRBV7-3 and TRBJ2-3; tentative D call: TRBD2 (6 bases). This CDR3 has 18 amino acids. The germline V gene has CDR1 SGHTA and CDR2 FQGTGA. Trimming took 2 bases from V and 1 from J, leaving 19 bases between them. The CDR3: CASSLYGLSRGGTDTQYF. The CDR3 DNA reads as TGTGCCAGCAGCTTATACGGGCTCTCTCGCGGGGGCACAGATACGCAGTATTTT.

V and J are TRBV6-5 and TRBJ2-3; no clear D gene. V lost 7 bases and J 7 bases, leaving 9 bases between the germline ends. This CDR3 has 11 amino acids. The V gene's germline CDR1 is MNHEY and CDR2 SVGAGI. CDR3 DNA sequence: TGTGCCAGCACGGAGATCAATACGCAGTATTTT. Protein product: CASTEINTQYF.

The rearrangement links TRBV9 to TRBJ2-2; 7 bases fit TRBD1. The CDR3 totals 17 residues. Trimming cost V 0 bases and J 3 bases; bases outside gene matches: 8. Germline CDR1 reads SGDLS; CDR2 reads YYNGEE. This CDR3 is CASSVERGQRYTGELFF. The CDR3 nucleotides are TGTGCCAGCAGCGTAGAAAGGGGGCAGCGGTACACCGGGGAGCTGTTTTTT. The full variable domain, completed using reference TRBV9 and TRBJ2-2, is DSGVTQTPKHLITATGQRVTLRCSPRSGDLSVYWYQQSLDQGLQFLIQYYNGEERAKGNILERFSAQQFPDLHSELNLSSLELGDSALYFCASSVERGQRYTGELFFGEGSRLTVL.

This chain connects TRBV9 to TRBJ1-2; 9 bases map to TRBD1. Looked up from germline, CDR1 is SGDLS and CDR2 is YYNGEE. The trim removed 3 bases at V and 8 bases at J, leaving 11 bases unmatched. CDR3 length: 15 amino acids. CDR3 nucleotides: TGTGCCAGCAGCGGAACCGGGACAGGGATTCGAGGCTACACCTTC. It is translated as CASSGTGTGIRGYTF.

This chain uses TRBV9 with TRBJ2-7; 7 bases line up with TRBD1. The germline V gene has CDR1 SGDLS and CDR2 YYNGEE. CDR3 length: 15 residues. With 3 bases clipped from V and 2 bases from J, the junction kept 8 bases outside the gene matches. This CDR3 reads CASSATGTETYEQYF. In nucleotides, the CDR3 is TGTGCCAGCAGCGCCACCGGGACAGAGACCTACGAGCAGTACTTC.